The next 19 T cell receptor beta chains were all read from a single sample in a study of blood T cell repertoires in COVID-19. TCRdb's table, derived via immunoSEQ multiplex PCR, lists solely in-frame clones and lacks some. The table has 200,000 or so clones, 80% to 90% seen once. The sequenced sample was PBMCs or T cells enriched from blood (not recorded which). These receptors all stem from a woman aged 18-29 years who had recovered from COVID-19.

The rearrangement joins TRBV6-6 to TRBJ2-3; no definite D call. Between the trimmed V and J ends, which lost 8 bases and 1 base, there was a span of 7 bases. CDR1 is MNHNY and CDR2 is SVGAGI in the germline V gene (reference sequence). The length of the CDR3 is 12 residues. This CDR3 is CASRRGTDTQYF. CDR3 in DNA: TGTGCCAGCCGACGGGGCACAGATACGCAGTATTTT.

This clone appeared a single time. J is TRBJ1-1 and V is TRBV5-6, with no clear D. The CDR3 spans 12 residues. The V gene's germline CDR1 is SGHDT and CDR2 YYEEEE. Trimming pared 0 bases from V and 8 bases from J, leaving 8 bases between. CDR3 sequence (DNA): TGTGCCAGCAGCTTGGGGCCCAGAGAAGCTTTCTTT. It translates to CASSLGPREAFF. Full variable domain (remainder filled in from reference TRBV5-6 and TRBJ1-1): DAGVTQSPTHLIKTRGQQVTLRCSPKSGHDTVSWYQQALGQGPQFIFQYYEEEERQRGNFPDRFSGHQFPNYSSELNVNALLLGDSALYLCASSLGPREAFFGQGTRLTVV.

V usage is TRBV13 and J usage is TRBJ1-4, with D perhaps matching TRBD1 (5 bases). The V end lost 7 bases, the J end lost 2 bases, and 8 bases lay between the germline ends. CDR1 PRHDT and CDR2 FYEKMQ come from the germline V gene (reference sequence). The CDR3 is made up of 13 amino acids. This chain's CDR3 is CASTGETNEKLFF. DNA of the CDR3: TGTGCCAGCACGGGGGAGACTAATGAAAAACTGTTTTTT.

The chain joins TRBV11-1 to TRBJ1-4, with a weak D call TRBD1 (6 bases). CDR3 length: 15 residues. V dropped 5 bases and J dropped 1 base, with 11 bases sitting between them. The germline gives CDR1 SGHAT, CDR2 FQDESV (reference sequence). The DNA for the CDR3 is TGTGCCAGCAGCCCCGGGGGGCGAACTAATGAAAAACTGTTTTTT. Translation gives CASSPGGRTNEKLFF. Filled out from reference TRBV11-1 and TRBJ1-4, the complete variable domain reads EAEVAQSPRYKITEKSQAVAFWCDPISGHATLYWYRQILGQGPELLVQFQDESVVDDSQLPKDRFSAERLKGVDSTLKIQPAELGDSAMYLCASSPGGRTNEKLFFGSGTQLSVL.

The count of this clone is one. The identical CDR3 is also encoded by other nucleotide sequences in the sample. The gene calls are TRBV6-1 and TRBJ1-3; D not resolved. Trimming removed 0 bases from V and 0 bases from J, with 6 bases in between. Germline V gives CDR1 MNHNS, CDR2 SASEGT. This CDR3 has 15 residues. DNA for the CDR3: TGTGCCAGCAGTGAAGCGCCGAGCTCTGGAAACACCATATATTTT. Translated: CASSEAPSSGNTIYF.

This chain links TRBV7-9 with TRBJ1-4; a possible D gene is TRBD1 (6 bases). Germline CDR1 and CDR2: SEHNR and FQNEAQ (reference sequence). The CDR3 covers 14 residues. The V end lost 3 bases, the J end lost 5 bases, and 10 bases lay between the germline ends. The CDR3 region is CASSFRDKNEKLFF. CDR3 in DNA: TGTGCCAGCAGCTTTCGGGACAAAAATGAAAAACTGTTTTTT.

The rearrangement uses TRBV12-3 or TRBV12-4 and TRBJ1-1; tentative D call: TRBD1 (6 bases). With 11 bases removed from V and 6 bases from J, the gap between germline ends came to 16 bases. CDR3 size: 12 residues. The CDR3, as DNA: TGTGCCTCTCGTTTGGGGGCTTCTGAAGCTTTCTTT. This translates into CASRLGASEAFF.

The chain employs TRBV27 and TRBJ1-2, with TRBD1 matching over 7 bases. Germline CDR1 reads MNHEY; CDR2 reads SMNVEV (reference sequence). This CDR3 region has 14 residues. The V segment lost 8 bases and the J segment 4 bases; nucleotides outside the gene matches: 10. CDR3 DNA sequence: TGTGCCAGCGGGGCCACTGACAGGGTCTATGGCTACACCTTC. It codes for CASGATDRVYGYTF.

The CDR3 spells CASSYETGINQPQHF. Here the CDR3 DNA reads TGTGCCAGCAGTTATGAGACAGGAATTAATCAGCCCCAGCATTTT. This chain joins TRBV2 and TRBJ1-5; D possibly corresponds to TRBD1 (6 bases). V lost 5 bases to trimming and J lost 4 bases, with 15 bases between them. The CDR3 runs to 15 residues. Germline assignment: CDR1 SNHLY and CDR2 FYNNEI. Drawing the rest from reference TRBV2 and TRBJ1-5, the complete variable domain is EPEVTQTPSHQVTQMGQEVILRCVPISNHLYFYWYRQILGQKVEFLVSFYNNEISEKSEIFDDQFSVERPDGSNFTLKIRSTKLEDSAMYFCASSYETGINQPQHFGDGTRLSIL.

The chain combines TRBV2 with TRBJ1-6; perhaps TRBD1 as D (6 bases). The CDR3 sequence is 14 residues long. Trimming removed 5 bases from V and 7 bases from J, with 12 bases in between. Germline-derived CDR1 and CDR2 are SNHLY and FYNNEI. The chain's CDR3 is CASSRQVLNSPLHF. In DNA form, the CDR3 reads TGTGCCAGCAGTAGACAGGTCCTAAATTCACCCCTCCACTTT.

This chain links TRBV7-9 with TRBJ2-7, with 14 bases matching TRBD2. Germline V CDR1 and CDR2: SEHNR, FQNEAQ (reference sequence). The junction had 5 bases not matched to a gene; V was cut back by 1 base and J by 3 bases. The CDR3 loop spans 17 amino acids. The CDR3 DNA reads TGTGCCAGCAGCTTAGACAGGACTAGCGGGGGGAGCTACGAGCAGTACTTC. This gives the protein CASSLDRTSGGSYEQYF.

This chain joins TRBV3-1 (or the pseudogene TRBV3-2) and TRBJ2-7; 7 nucleotides match TRBD1. V shed 2 bases, J shed 3 bases, and the junction held 7 bases outside the gene matches. Germline CDR1 is LGHDT and CDR2 is YNNKEL (reference sequence). This CDR3 contains 15 residues. The CDR3 region has the DNA TGTGCCAGCAGCCAATTACAGGGGCTGAGCTACGAGCAGTACTTC. Its protein product is CASSQLQGLSYEQYF.

The rearrangement uses TRBV11-2 and TRBJ2-3, with unresolved D. CDR3 length: 15 residues. Per the germline V gene, CDR1 is SGHAT and CDR2 is FQNNGV. The V and J ends lost 5 bases and 8 bases respectively, with 20 bases between them. In DNA, the CDR3 is TGTGCCAGCAGCCCCCGGGTAATAGATGCCGGTACGCAGTATTTT. Its protein product is CASSPRVIDAGTQYF.

The J gene is TRBJ1-5, the V gene TRBV19; maybe TRBD1 (5 bases). The CDR3 is 14 residues long. Trimming pared 4 bases from V and 4 bases from J, leaving 11 bases between. Germline V gene data show CDR1 as LNHDA and CDR2 as SQIVND (reference sequence). The CDR3 is CASSRGRLNQPQHF. CDR3 in DNA: TGTGCCAGTAGTAGGGGCAGGCTAAATCAGCCCCAGCATTTT.

The J gene is TRBJ1-5, the V gene TRBV21-1. TRBV21-1 is annotated as a pseudogene. This CDR3 is 17 amino acids long. This chain's CDR3 is CASTPIRRFGSNQPQHF. The CDR3 nucleotides are TGTGCCAGCACCCCAATCAGGAGGTTTGGAAGCAATCAGCCCCAGCATTTT.

This chain connects TRBV2 to TRBJ2-7, with TRBD2 matching over 8 bases. Germline CDR1 and CDR2: SNHLY and FYNNEI. The V segment lost 5 bases and the J segment 1 base; nucleotides outside the gene matches: 7. The CDR3 contains 15 residues. CDR3 bases: TGTGCCAGCAGTTCGAGCGGGGGTTCGTCCTACGAGCAGTACTTC. This translates into CASSSSGGSSYEQYF.

CDR3 protein: CASEKGPGSTGELFF. The CDR3 DNA follows: TGTGCCAGCGAGAAAGGACCGGGATCGACCGGGGAGCTGTTTTTT. V and J are TRBV2 and TRBJ2-2, with D maybe TRBD2 (5 bases). The V and J ends lost 8 bases and 5 bases respectively, with 18 bases between them. The CDR3 covers 15 residues. Germline CDR1 and CDR2: SNHLY and FYNNEI.

V usage is TRBV5-1 and J usage is TRBJ1-6; a possible D gene is TRBD1 (5 bases). V lost 4 bases to trimming and J lost 6 bases, with 8 bases between them. CDR1 and CDR2 (germline): SGHRS, YFSETQ. This CDR3 is 13 amino acids long. CDR3: CASSGGVNSPLHF. CDR3 in DNA: TGCGCCAGCAGCGGAGGGGTTAATTCACCCCTCCACTTT.

The rearrangement joins TRBV19 to TRBJ2-6; D is undetermined. Deletions cut 4 bases from V and 1 base from J, with 5 bases between. CDR1 LNHDA and CDR2 SQIVND come from the germline V gene (reference sequence). This CDR3 has 14 residues. DNA for the CDR3: TGTGCCAGTAGTAGAGGTTCTGGGGCCAACGTCCTGACTTTC. Translated: CASSRGSGANVLTF.